The present T cell receptor (beta chain) was sequenced within a study of blood T cell repertoires in COVID-19. Study-wide context: The United States, Italy and Spain provided the acute and convalescent COVID-19 samples. The analysed material was cDNA or gDNA that came from T cells, B-cell-depleted T cells, or PBMCs.

In the original processing: Quantification of nucleated cells was approximated via reference gene primer amplification. The assay was immunoSEQ multiplex PCR, and TCRdb's table has in-frame clones only and misses some. V and J calls and clone size are given by that table; D and trimming were obtained from the DNA. The sample lists fewer than 300,000 clones, 70% to 90% seen once, with 6.3% in the top ten. The CDR3 covers 13 residues. V lost 5 bases and J lost 6, with 11 bases in between. Germline V gives CDR1 GTSNPN, CDR2 SVGIG (reference sequence). The sequence came from a woman between 45 and 65 years old with COVID-19, enrolled during active disease. The genes are TRBV30 and TRBJ1-6; a possible D gene is TRBD1 (6 bases). The sample taken for sequencing was peripheral blood. The CDR3 here is CAWLEGVNSPLHF. The DNA of the CDR3 is TGTGCCTGGCTAGAGGGGGTTAATTCACCCCTCCACTTT.